This record covers a single TCR beta chain. Its antigen remains unidentified. The data derive from a study of CD8+ T cells in alopecia areata. The study's findings and limits: Tofacitinib significantly brought down scalp clonality and expanded CD8+ clones among top 100.

As to treatment: oral pan-JAK inhibitor, 5-10 mg twice daily. Isolated RNA was reverse transcribed into cDNA used as the sequencing template. Sequencing was performed with immunoSEQ multiplex PCR; in TCRdb, only in-frame clones are kept and a portion is missing. This table has roughly 140,000 clones, around four fifths appearing once. The receptor was derived from a human donor with alopecia areata. Sequencing was performed on CD8+ T cells sorted from blood, taken at week 4, from a patient treated with tofacitinib.

In nucleotides, the CDR3 is TGCAGCTCGCTTGAGGCAGTGAACTATGGCTACACCTTC. Encoded protein: CSSLEAVNYGYTF. The rearrangement uses TRBV29-1 and TRBJ1-2; no definite D call. Trimming stripped 8 bases from V and 2 bases from J, with 15 bases between. The CDR3 has 13 amino acids. Germline assignment: CDR1 SQVTM and CDR2 ANQGSEA.